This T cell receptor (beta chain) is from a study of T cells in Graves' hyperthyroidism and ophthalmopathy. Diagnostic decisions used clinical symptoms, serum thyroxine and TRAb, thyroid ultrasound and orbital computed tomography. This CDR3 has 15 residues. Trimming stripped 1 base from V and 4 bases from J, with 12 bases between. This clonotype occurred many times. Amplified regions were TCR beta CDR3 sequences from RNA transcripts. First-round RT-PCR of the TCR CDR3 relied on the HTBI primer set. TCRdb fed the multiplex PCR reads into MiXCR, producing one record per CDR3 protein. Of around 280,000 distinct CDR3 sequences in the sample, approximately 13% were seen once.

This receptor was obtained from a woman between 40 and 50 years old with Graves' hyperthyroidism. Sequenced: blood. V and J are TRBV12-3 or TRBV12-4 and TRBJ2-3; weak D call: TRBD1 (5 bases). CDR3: CASSLVDRDPDTQYF. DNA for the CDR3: TGTGCCAGCAGTTTAGTAGACAGAGACCCAGATACGCAGTATTTT.